These T cell receptor beta chains were read from a single sample in a study of cytomegalovirus exposure and HLA in healthy donors. Here immunoSEQ multiplex PCR was the method, and the copy in TCRdb shows in-frame clones only, minus some. The sample shows some 190,000 clones, around 80% of them seen only once. The sequenced sample was PBMCs. The receptors derive from a woman between 35 and 50 years old in good health and CMV-seronegative. Each CDR3 is given with its conserved first and last residue. The D gene is left open where the match is weak. Clone size is stated in some rows and not others, as once, few, many or a class when expanded.

D gene	V gene	clone size	J gene	CDR3 DNA	CDR3 protein
TRBD2	TRBV7-6	NA	TRBJ2-7	TGTGCCAGCAGCTTAGTTGTAGCGGGAGGGCCCCACGAGCAGTACTTC	CASSLVVAGGPHEQYF
NA	TRBV29-1	NA	TRBJ2-5	TGCAGCGTTGAAGCTTCACAGGGAGAGACCCAGTACTTC	CSVEASQGETQYF
TRBD1	TRBV5-6	NA	TRBJ2-2	TGTGCCAGCAGCTTGGCCGAGGGGGCGCTTAGGGAGCTGTTTTTT	CASSLAEGALRELFF
TRBD1	TRBV13	NA	TRBJ1-1	TGTGCCAGCACTGGGACAGGGACAAACACTGAAGCTTTCTTT	CASTGTGTNTEAFF
NA	TRBV4-1	NA	TRBJ1-1	TGCGCCAGCAGCCCCAATAATGTAGAAAACACTGAAGCTTTCTTT	CASSPNNVENTEAFF
NA	TRBV4-3	NA	TRBJ1-4	TGCGCCAGCAGCCAAGTAGTTCAAGGGGCCAATGAAAAACTGTTTTTT	CASSQVVQGANEKLFF
TRBD2	TRBV27	NA	TRBJ2-5	TGTGCCAGCAGGAGACAGCGGGATCAAGAGACCCAGTACTTC	CASRRQRDQETQYF
NA	TRBV7-9	NA	TRBJ2-4	TGTGCCAGCAGCTTAGGGCAGGGAAGAGCCAAAAACATTCAGTACTTC	CASSLGQGRAKNIQYF
NA	TRBV18	NA	TRBJ2-5	TGTGCCAGCTCACCACCTTCGGGGAGAGAGACCCAGTACTTC	CASSPPSGRETQYF
NA	TRBV11-2	NA	TRBJ1-4	TGTGCCAGCAGCTTAGGGCGGGGGTGGTATCCGGGTGAAAAACTGTTTTTT	CASSLGRGWYPGEKLFF
TRBD2	TRBV11-1	NA	TRBJ2-7	TGTGCCAGCAGCTTTGGACTAGCGGGATTTTCCCCTATCTACGAGCAGTACTTC	CASSFGLAGFSPIYEQYF
TRBD2	TRBV7-2	NA	TRBJ2-1	TGTGCCAGCAGCACGGAGAGCGGGAGGATCTACAATGAGCAGTTCTTC	CASSTESGRIYNEQFF
NA	TRBV19	few	TRBJ1-5	TGTGCCAGTAGTCGCGAATCTAGAAATCAGCCCCAGCATTTT	CASSRESRNQPQHF
TRBD1	TRBV30	NA	TRBJ1-4	TGTGCCTGGAGCCGGGACAGGGAGTTTCGGGTTGAAAAACTGTTTTTT	CAWSRDREFRVEKLFF
NA	TRBV27	NA	TRBJ1-2	TGTGCCAGCAGACCTCGGGTTCCCCCCACAGGGAAGGTCGTTCTAGGCTACACCTTC	CASRPRVPPTGKVVLGYTF
NA	TRBV7-9	once	TRBJ2-3	TGTGCCAGCCGTAGCCCATTCACAGATACGCAGTATTTT	CASRSPFTDTQYF
NA	TRBV27	NA	TRBJ2-3	TGTGCCAGCAGTCCCGGGGAGCGGAGTAGGGCAGATACGCAGTATTTT	CASSPGERSRADTQYF